This T cell receptor (beta chain) was recorded in a study of early T cells in non-severe SARS-CoV-2 infection. Overall study context: RNA in bulk from unsorted whole blood was sequenced, and chains were unpaired. Study-level results: The VDJdb matching leaned toward anti-spike CD8 responses and overlooked private and CD4 specificities.

V was clipped by 6 bases and J by 3 bases; unmatched bases: 6. Germline assignment: CDR1 MDHEN and CDR2 SYDVKM. The length of the CDR3 is 15 residues. Individual cDNA molecules were tagged with unique molecular identifiers, the study reported. TCRdb analysed the 5' RACE reads with MiXCR anew, one entry per CDR3 protein. The sample consists of fewer than 35,000 distinct CDR3 sequences, 4% to 5.5% of them appearing once. This clonotype has a handful of counts. Its antigen is as yet unknown. This clonotype was obtained from an adult who was a healthcare worker with PCR-confirmed SARS-CoV-2 infection or an uninfected control (not recorded which). The sample consisted of whole blood. The chain has TRBV28 and TRBJ2-5; 11 nucleotides align to TRBD2. The CDR3 bases are TGTGCCAGCAGAATATTAGCGGGAGGGGAAGAGACCCAGTACTTC. Protein: CASRILAGGEETQYF.